This passage covers 31 T cell receptor beta chains from one sample sequenced in a study of T-cell memory formation after mild COVID-19. TCRdb recomputed calls from the 5' RACE reads with MiXCR, one row per CDR3 protein. This sample has around 440,000 distinct CDR3 sequences, with approximately 18% found just once. Sequencing was performed on PBMCs or a T cell subset sorted from them (not recorded which). The receptors were sampled from an adult woman who had mild COVID-19 (a few samples of this study predate the infection). Cell type and time point are not known.

The chain combines TRBV4-1 with TRBJ2-7, with TRBD2 matching over 7 bases. This CDR3 comprises 14 residues. Germline CDR1 reads MGHRA; CDR2 reads YSYEKL. Trimming removed 0 bases from V and 4 bases from J; junction bases left unmatched: 3. The CDR3 is CASSQDPGLYEQYF. The CDR3 nucleotides read TGCGCCAGCAGCCAAGATCCGGGACTATACGAGCAGTACTTC.

This clonotype was seen at least ten times. The chain joins TRBV7-2 to TRBJ1-1, with D possibly TRBD1 on 5 matching bases. CDR1 is SGHTA and CDR2 is FQGNSA in the germline V gene. V shed 5 bases and J shed 2 bases, with 12 bases lying between them. The CDR3 is 14 residues long. The CDR3 protein is CASSPGGVNTEAFF. CDR3 DNA: TGTGCCAGCAGCCCCGGGGGGGTAAACACTGAAGCTTTCTTT.

This clonotype was counted at least ten times. The chain employs TRBV6-6 and TRBJ1-1, with no clear D. Deletions cut 9 bases from V and 3 bases from J, with 11 bases between. This CDR3 is built from 12 residues. Germline CDR1 is MNHNY and CDR2 is SVGAGI (reference sequence). CDR3 bases: TGTGCCAGTCTACTCCGGGACACTGAAGCTTTCTTT. Translation: CASLLRDTEAFF.

Ten or more counts support this clonotype. V and J are TRBV28 and TRBJ2-3, with D unresolved. The length of the CDR3 is 15 residues. V was pared by 4 bases and J by 0 bases, with 11 bases between. In germline, CDR1 is MDHEN, CDR2 SYDVKM. The CDR3 nucleotides are TGTGCCAGCAGTTCGATTGTTATTAGCACAGATACGCAGTATTTT. It translates to CASSSIVISTDTQYF.

This clonotype has ten or more counts. The chain carries TRBV5-1 and TRBJ1-6; 7 bases agree with TRBD1. This CDR3 has 14 residues. V was pared by 7 bases and J by 3 bases, with 4 bases of the junction left unmatched. The germline V gene encodes CDR1 SGHRS and CDR2 YFSETQ. The CDR3 sequence: CASGTGDYNSPLHF. In DNA form, the CDR3 reads TGCGCCAGCGGCACAGGGGACTATAATTCACCCCTCCACTTT.

This clonotype was seen a handful of times. The chain combines TRBV19 with TRBJ2-1, with D unresolved. The CDR3 totals 15 residues. Germline V gene data show CDR1 as LNHDA and CDR2 as SQIVND (reference sequence). V was cut by 5 bases and J by 3 bases, with 14 bases left in between. CDR3 amino acids: CASSPADQVYNEQFF. CDR3 nucleotides: TGTGCCAGTAGTCCTGCGGATCAAGTCTACAATGAGCAGTTCTTC.

V gene TRBV7-9 combines with J gene TRBJ1-5; TRBD1 might be the D (5 bases). This CDR3 is 14 amino acids long. V was pared by 4 bases and J by 4 bases, with 11 bases between. CDR1 SEHNR and CDR2 FQNEAQ come from the germline V gene (reference sequence). In DNA, the CDR3 is TGTGCCAGCAGCTCACGGGGCCCTAATCAGCCCCAGCATTTT. This encodes CASSSRGPNQPQHF.

The J gene is TRBJ2-7, the V gene TRBV4-3; no reliable D call. The CDR3 length is 14 residues. CDR1 and CDR2 (germline): LGHNA, YSLEER. Trimming stripped 1 base from V and 7 bases from J, with 14 bases between. The DNA for the CDR3 is TGCGCCAGCAGCCAAGGGGTTGGTTGGGGAGAGCAGTACTTC. Its protein is CASSQGVGWGEQYF.

The chain is built from TRBV3-1 and TRBJ2-7, with D hard to call. Looked up from germline, CDR1 is LGHDT and CDR2 is YNNKEL (reference sequence). The ends were cut back, 1 base at V and 4 bases at J, with 11 bases in the middle. The length of the CDR3 is 14 residues. The CDR3 coding sequence is TGTGCCAGCAGCCAAGGGCCAGGACCTTACGAGCAGTACTTC. This gives the protein CASSQGPGPYEQYF.

This clonotype was seen a handful of times. The CDR3 nucleotides are TGTGCCAGCAGTGACTCGAGGGGTTCGAACACCGGGGAGCTGTTTTTT. Translated: CASSDSRGSNTGELFF. J is TRBJ2-2 and V is TRBV6-4; either TRBD1 or TRBD2 may supply D (5 bases each). CDR1 is MRHNA and CDR2 is SNTAGT in the germline V gene. This CDR3 spans 16 amino acids. Trimming stripped 0 bases from V and 0 bases from J, with 8 bases between.

This sequence joins TRBV7-2 and TRBJ2-3, with TRBD2 matching over 10 bases. V dropped 5 bases and J dropped 2; count of bases not matched to a gene: 7. The V gene's germline CDR1 is SGHTA and CDR2 FQGNSA. The length of the CDR3 is 16 residues. This CDR3 is CASSRTSGVTTDTQYF. For the CDR3, the DNA is TGTGCCAGCAGCCGTACTAGCGGGGTGACCACAGATACGCAGTATTTT.

The genes are TRBV5-4 and TRBJ1-1, with D possibly TRBD1 on 6 matching bases. The V end lost 5 bases, the J end lost 4 bases, and 15 bases lay between the germline ends. This CDR3 has 14 amino acids. Germline V gene data show CDR1 as SGHNT and CDR2 as YYREEE (reference sequence). DNA for the CDR3: TGTGCCAGCAGTTCGGGGGCCGAGGGCACTGAAGCTTTCTTT. This gives the protein CASSSGAEGTEAFF.

V is TRBV5-1 and J is TRBJ2-7; D not resolved. V was shortened by 0 bases and J by 4 bases, with 5 bases between the two germline ends. CDR1 is SGHRS and CDR2 is YFSETQ in the germline V gene. The CDR3 contains 12 residues. The CDR3 sequence is CASSLVEYEQYF. The CDR3 DNA sequence: TGCGCCAGCAGCTTGGTGGAGTACGAGCAGTACTTC.

The gene calls are TRBV29-1 and TRBJ2-6, with a weak D call TRBD2 (5 bases). CDR1 is SQVTM and CDR2 is ANQGSEA in the germline V gene. Trimming stripped 6 bases from V and 0 bases from J, with 12 bases between. The CDR3 consists of 15 residues. CDR3 sequence reads: CSVFGLFSGANVLTF. The CDR3 DNA sequence: TGCAGCGTCTTCGGACTTTTCTCTGGGGCCAACGTCCTGACTTTC.

This clonotype was found many times. CDR3 sequence reads: CSARSLNSYNEQFF. CDR3 in DNA: TGCAGTGCTAGATCTTTGAACTCCTACAATGAGCAGTTCTTC. V usage is TRBV20-1 and J usage is TRBJ2-1; D is unclear. V was shortened by 2 bases and J by 0 bases, with 8 bases between the two germline ends. This CDR3 is 14 amino acids long. Germline values: CDR1 DFQATT, CDR2 SNEGSKA (reference sequence).

This clonotype was seen ten or more times. The J gene is TRBJ2-5, the V gene TRBV7-6; 7 bases match TRBD1. Losses at the gene ends were 7 bases for V and 3 bases for J; bases not matched to a gene: 5. CDR3 length: 13 amino acids. Germline CDR1 and CDR2: SGHVS and FNYEAQ. As DNA, the CDR3 is TGTGCCAGCACCCGACAGGGAAAAGAGACCCAGTACTTC. It encodes CASTRQGKETQYF.

This clonotype was detected ten times or more. This chain links TRBV18 with TRBJ2-7, with 14 bases fitting TRBD2. Germline trimming cut 4 bases from V and 5 bases from J; bases unmatched to any gene: 16. CDR1 is KGHSH, CDR2 LQKENI, per germline. The CDR3 length is 19 residues. This CDR3 is CASSLNSGTSGRNANEQYF. CDR3 DNA: TGTGCCAGCTCACTGAACTCCGGGACTAGCGGGAGAAACGCTAACGAGCAGTACTTC.

The CDR3 DNA sequence: TGCGCCAGCAGCCAGCCCAGGGACAGGGAAGACACTGAAGCTTTCTTT. Its protein product is CASSQPRDREDTEAFF. The gene calls are TRBV4-3 and TRBJ1-1; TRBD1 matches at 9 bases. This CDR3 has 16 amino acids. CDR1 LGHNA and CDR2 YSLEER come from the germline V gene. Losses at the gene ends were 3 bases for V and 3 bases for J; bases not matched to a gene: 8.

This clonotype came up a few times. CDR3 sequence: CASSLGITRGMPEAFF. In nucleotides, the CDR3 is TGTGCCAGCAGCTTAGGAATTACCCGGGGTATGCCTGAAGCTTTCTTT. This chain links TRBV7-9 with TRBJ1-1; no clear D gene. The CDR3 runs to 16 residues. The germline V gene encodes CDR1 SEHNR and CDR2 FQNEAQ (reference sequence). Trimming took off 1 base at V and 6 bases at J, with 18 bases between the two ends.

This clonotype occurred a few times. The chain is built from TRBV7-6 and TRBJ2-1; D might be TRBD2 (5 bases). CDR1 SGHVS and CDR2 FNYEAQ come from the germline V gene. The CDR3 spans 14 residues. Trimming removed 5 bases at V and 8 bases at J, with 16 bases between. The CDR3 DNA reads as TGTGCCAGCAGCCCGTGGACTGCCAGCGATGAGCAGTTCTTC. Amino acids: CASSPWTASDEQFF. Using reference TRBV7-6 and TRBJ2-1 for the parts outside the CDR3, the full variable domain is GAGVSQSPRYKVTKRGQDVALRCDPISGHVSLYWYRQALGQGPEFLTYFNYEAQQDKSGLPNDRFSAERPEGSISTLTIQRTEQRDSAMYRCASSPWTASDEQFFGPGTRLTVL.

This rearrangement joins TRBV15 to TRBJ2-7; D assignment may be TRBD1 or TRBD2 (5 bases each). V was shortened by 2 bases and J by 4 bases, with 15 bases between the two germline ends. The CDR3 contains 15 residues. Germline V gene sequence: CDR1 LNHNV, CDR2 YYDKDF (reference sequence). CDR3 nucleotides: TGTGCCACCAGCAGAACCCGGGGCAGGGTTTACGAGCAGTACTTC. This codes for CATSRTRGRVYEQYF.

This clonotype was observed a handful of times. This chain connects TRBV5-4 to TRBJ2-2; D unclear. V was clipped by 4 bases and J by 0 bases, with 7 bases between them. Germline V gives CDR1 SGHNT, CDR2 YYREEE (reference sequence). The CDR3 loop spans 14 amino acids. The CDR3 region has the DNA TGTGCCAGCAGCCCTCACACGAACACCGGGGAGCTGTTTTTT. Amino acids: CASSPHTNTGELFF. Full variable domain (outside the CDR3, taken from reference TRBV5-4 and TRBJ2-2): ETGVTQSPTHLIKTRGQQVTLRCSSQSGHNTVSWYQQALGQGPQFIFQYYREEENGRGNFPPRFSGLQFPNYSSELNVNALELDDSALYLCASSPHTNTGELFFGEGSRLTVL.

This clonotype was found a few times. The chain is built from TRBV18 and TRBJ2-1, with a tentative D call TRBD2 (6 bases). CDR1 is KGHSH, CDR2 LQKENI, per germline. Deletions cut 2 bases from V and 9 bases from J, with 17 bases between. This CDR3 is 15 amino acids long. CDR3 residues: CASSPTTGDRSEQFF. In DNA, the CDR3 is TGTGCCAGCTCACCAACGACGGGAGATCGGAGTGAGCAGTTCTTC. Complete variable domain (other parts from reference TRBV18 and TRBJ2-1): NAGVMQNPRHLVRRRGQEARLRCSPMKGHSHVYWYRQLPEEGLKFMVYLQKENIIDESGMPKERFSAEFPKEGPSILRIQQVVRGDSAAYFCASSPTTGDRSEQFFGPGTRLTVL.

The J gene is TRBJ2-3, the V gene TRBV10-3; tentative D call: TRBD2 (5 bases). V was shortened by 3 bases and J by 5 bases, with 18 bases between the two germline ends. The CDR3 is made up of 16 amino acids. Germline CDR1 is ENHRY and CDR2 is SYGVKD. This CDR3 reads CAISEEGYSNGDTQYF. Here the CDR3 DNA reads TGTGCCATCAGTGAAGAGGGCTACTCCAATGGAGATACGCAGTATTTT.

The chain has TRBV4-1 and TRBJ1-2; 9 nucleotides line up with TRBD1. With V trimmed by 4 bases and J by 8 bases, 11 bases remained unmatched. Per the germline V gene, CDR1 is MGHRA and CDR2 is YSYEKL. CDR3 length: 15 amino acids. CDR3 sequence: CASSPLPGQGTGYTF. The CDR3, as DNA: TGCGCCAGCAGCCCCCTGCCGGGACAGGGTACGGGCTACACCTTC.

The genes are TRBV15 and TRBJ2-2; no reliable D call. Trimming took 0 bases from V and 7 from J, leaving 9 bases between them. The CDR3 spans 14 residues. Per germline, CDR1 LNHNV and CDR2 YYDKDF (reference sequence). The CDR3, as DNA: TGTGCCACCAGCAGAGATCCGTGGAGCGGGGAGCTGTTTTTT. Its translation is CATSRDPWSGELFF.

V gene TRBV20-1 combines with J gene TRBJ1-1, with D perhaps TRBD1 (5 bases). Trimming shortened V by 5 bases and J by 1 base, and 11 bases separated the two germline ends. The V gene's germline CDR1 is DFQATT and CDR2 SNEGSKA (reference sequence). This CDR3 is built from 13 residues. CDR3 sequence reads: CSARGDGNTEAFF. The CDR3 nucleotides are TGCAGTGCTCGAGGGGACGGGAACACTGAAGCTTTCTTT.

V and J are TRBV7-8 and TRBJ2-1; D call uncertain. Germline lookup yields CDR1 SGHVS and CDR2 FQNEAQ. With 5 bases removed from V and 8 bases from J, the gap between germline ends came to 13 bases. The CDR3 totals 13 residues. In DNA form, the CDR3 reads TGTGCCAGCAGCCGCAACGACGCGGATGAGCAGTTCTTC. Translated: CASSRNDADEQFF.

There are a few counts of this clonotype. The chain recombines TRBV5-6 with TRBJ1-4, with a possible D match to TRBD1 (5 bases). CDR1 and CDR2 from the germline V gene are SGHDT and YYEEEE. CDR3 length: 16 residues. With 2 bases removed from V and 4 bases from J, the gap between germline ends came to 15 bases. CDR3 amino acids: CASSLIQRQSNEKLFF. The CDR3, as DNA: TGTGCCAGCAGCTTAATCCAGCGACAGAGTAATGAAAAACTGTTTTTT.

The chain employs TRBV2 and TRBJ2-7, with 8 bases that match TRBD1. The ends lost 0 bases at V and 2 bases at J; junction bases unmatched: 3. The CDR3 loop spans 15 amino acids. Germline V gene lookup returns CDR1 SNHLY and CDR2 FYNNEI. CDR3 sequence: CASSEATGQAYEQYF. For the CDR3, the DNA is TGTGCCAGCAGTGAAGCCACGGGACAGGCCTACGAGCAGTACTTC.

This clonotype turned up a few times. The chain couples TRBV27 to TRBJ2-7; the match to TRBD1 covers 7 bases. The CDR3 extends over 13 amino acids. CDR1 and CDR2 from the germline V gene are MNHEY and SMNVEV (reference sequence). V lost 6 bases, J lost 0 bases, and 2 bases stayed unmatched. The CDR3 sequence: CASRQGTSYEQYF. In DNA, the CDR3 is TGTGCCAGCAGACAGGGGACCTCCTACGAGCAGTACTTC.